This T cell receptor beta chain comes out of a study of STAT5B mutations in CD4+ large granular lymphocyte leukemia. V shed 6 bases and J shed 0 bases, with 8 bases lying between them. CDR3 length: 13 residues. Germline CDR1 SNHLY, CDR2 FYNNEI. This was a survey-level run. Libraries were prepared by immunoSEQ multiplex PCR; TCRdb keeps only in-frame clonotypes and omits some of them. The repertoire consists of about 33,000 clones, with approximately 74% occurring once and the leading ten covering 0.29%. The genes are TRBV2 and TRBJ1-1; no clear D. The receptor comes from a human donor in good health. Sequenced input: CD4+ T cells from blood buffy coats. As DNA, the CDR3 is TGTGCCAGCAGCGCCCCAGTGAACACTGAAGCTTTCTTT. This translates into CASSAPVNTEAFF.